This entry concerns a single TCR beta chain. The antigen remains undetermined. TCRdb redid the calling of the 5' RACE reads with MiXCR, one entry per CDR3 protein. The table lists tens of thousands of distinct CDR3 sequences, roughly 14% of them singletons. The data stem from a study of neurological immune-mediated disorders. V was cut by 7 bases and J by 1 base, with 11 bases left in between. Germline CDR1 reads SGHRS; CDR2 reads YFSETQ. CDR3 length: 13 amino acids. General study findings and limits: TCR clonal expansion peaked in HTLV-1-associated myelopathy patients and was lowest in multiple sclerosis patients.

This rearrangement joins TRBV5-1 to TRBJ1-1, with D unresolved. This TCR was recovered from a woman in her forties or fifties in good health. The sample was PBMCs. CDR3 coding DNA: TGCGCCAGCTGCATGGTCCCGAACACTGAAGCTTTCTTT. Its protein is CASCMVPNTEAFF.